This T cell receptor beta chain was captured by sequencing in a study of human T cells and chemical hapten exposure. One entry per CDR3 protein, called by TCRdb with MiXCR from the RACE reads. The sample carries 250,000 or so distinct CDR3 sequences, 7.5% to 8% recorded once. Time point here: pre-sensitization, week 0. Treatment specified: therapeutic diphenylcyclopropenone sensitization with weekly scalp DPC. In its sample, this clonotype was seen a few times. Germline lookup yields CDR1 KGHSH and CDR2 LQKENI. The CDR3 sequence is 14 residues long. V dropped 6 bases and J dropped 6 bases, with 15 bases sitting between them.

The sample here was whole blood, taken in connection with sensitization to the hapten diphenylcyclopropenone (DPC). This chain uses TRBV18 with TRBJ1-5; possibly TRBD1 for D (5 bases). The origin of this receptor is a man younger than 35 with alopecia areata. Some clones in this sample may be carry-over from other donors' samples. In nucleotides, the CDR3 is TGTGCCAGCTCGGGACGCCAAGACGGTCAGCCCCAGCATTTT. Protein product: CASSGRQDGQPQHF.